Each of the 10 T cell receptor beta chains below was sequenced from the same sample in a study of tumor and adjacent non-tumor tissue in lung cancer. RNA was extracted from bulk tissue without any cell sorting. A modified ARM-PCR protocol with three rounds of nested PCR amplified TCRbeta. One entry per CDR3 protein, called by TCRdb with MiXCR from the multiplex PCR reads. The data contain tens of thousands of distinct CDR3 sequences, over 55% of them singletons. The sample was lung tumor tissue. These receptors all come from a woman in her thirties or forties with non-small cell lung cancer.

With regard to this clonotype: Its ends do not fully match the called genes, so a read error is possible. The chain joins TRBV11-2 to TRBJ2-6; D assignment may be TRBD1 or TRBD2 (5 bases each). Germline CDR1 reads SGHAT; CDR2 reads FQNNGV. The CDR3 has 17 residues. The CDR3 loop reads CASSPNLKDSGASVLTF. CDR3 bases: TGTGCCAGCAGCCCGAACTTGAAGGACTCTGGGGCCAGCGTCTTGACTTTC.

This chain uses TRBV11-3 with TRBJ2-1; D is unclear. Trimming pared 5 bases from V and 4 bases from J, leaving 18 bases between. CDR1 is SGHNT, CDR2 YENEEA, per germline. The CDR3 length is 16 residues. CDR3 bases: TGTGCCAGCAGCGGGCAGGATGTAGTGGGGTACAATGAGCAGTTCTTC. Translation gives CASSGQDVVGYNEQFF.

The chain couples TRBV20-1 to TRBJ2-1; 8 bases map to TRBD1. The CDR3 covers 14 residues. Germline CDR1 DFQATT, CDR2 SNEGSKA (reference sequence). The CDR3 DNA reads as TGCAGCGTCCAGACAGGGGTGACCTACAATGAGCAGTTCTTC. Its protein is CSVQTGVTYNEQFF.

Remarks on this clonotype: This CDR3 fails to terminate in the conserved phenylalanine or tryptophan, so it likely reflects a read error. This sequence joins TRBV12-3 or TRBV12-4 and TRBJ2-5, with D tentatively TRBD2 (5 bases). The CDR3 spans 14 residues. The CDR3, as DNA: TGCGCCAGCAGTTTAGGAGGAGTTCAAGAGACCCAGTACATC. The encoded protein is CASSLGGVQETQYI.

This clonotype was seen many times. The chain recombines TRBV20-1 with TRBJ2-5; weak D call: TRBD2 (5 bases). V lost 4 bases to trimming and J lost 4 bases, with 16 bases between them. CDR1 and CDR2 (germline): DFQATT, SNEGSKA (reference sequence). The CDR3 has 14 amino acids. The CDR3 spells CSANREGMGETQYF. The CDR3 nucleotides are TGCAGTGCTAACCGAGAGGGTATGGGAGAGACCCAGTACTTC.

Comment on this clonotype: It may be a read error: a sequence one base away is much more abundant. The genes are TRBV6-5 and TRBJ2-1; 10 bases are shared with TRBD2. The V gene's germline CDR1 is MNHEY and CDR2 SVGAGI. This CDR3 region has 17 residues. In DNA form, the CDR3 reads TGTGCCAGCAGTCCCGACCCTAGCGGGAGCTCCTACAATGAGCACTTCTTC. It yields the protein CASSPDPSGSSYNEHFF.

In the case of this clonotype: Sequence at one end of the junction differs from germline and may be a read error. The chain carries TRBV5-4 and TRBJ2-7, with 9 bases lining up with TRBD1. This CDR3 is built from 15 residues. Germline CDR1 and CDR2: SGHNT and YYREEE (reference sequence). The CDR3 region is CASSLGGTGLYEQYF. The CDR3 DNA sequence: TGTGCCAGCAGCTTGGGAGGGACAGGGTTATACGAGCAATACTTC.

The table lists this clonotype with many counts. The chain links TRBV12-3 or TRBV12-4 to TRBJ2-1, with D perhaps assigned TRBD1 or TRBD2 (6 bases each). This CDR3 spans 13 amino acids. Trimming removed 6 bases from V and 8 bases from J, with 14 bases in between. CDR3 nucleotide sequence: TGTGCCAGCAGGCAGGGGAGGATTTATGAGCAGTTCTTC. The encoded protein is CASRQGRIYEQFF.

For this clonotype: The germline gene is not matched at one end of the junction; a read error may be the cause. The CDR3 here is CASRYGEELSTVTQYF. In DNA, the CDR3 is TGTGCCAGCAGATACGGTGAAGAGCTCAGCACAGTTACGCAGTATTTT. The V call is TRBV7-9, the J call TRBJ2-3; no clear D. Germline values: CDR1 SEHNR, CDR2 FQNEAQ (reference sequence). The CDR3 has 16 amino acids.

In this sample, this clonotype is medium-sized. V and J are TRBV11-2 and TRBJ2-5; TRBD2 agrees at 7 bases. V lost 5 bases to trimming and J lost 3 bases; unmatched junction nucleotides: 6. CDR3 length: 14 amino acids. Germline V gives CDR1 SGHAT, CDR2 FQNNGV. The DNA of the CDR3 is TGTGCCAGCAGCCTGACTAGCACCAAAGAGACCCAGTACTTC. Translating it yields CASSLTSTKETQYF.